These 26 T cell receptor beta chains came from one sample sequenced in a study of blood T cell repertoires in COVID-19. Using immunoSEQ multiplex PCR, the repertoire was profiled, and TCRdb retains in-frame clones only, with some absent. The sample contains fewer than 350,000 clones, roughly 90% of which appear only once. The sample taken for sequencing was PBMCs or T cells enriched from blood (not recorded which). These receptors all stem from a man aged 55 to 70 who had recovered from COVID-19.

The gene calls are TRBV28 and TRBJ2-6, with TRBD1 identical over 8 bases. The trim removed 3 bases at V and 2 bases at J, leaving 3 bases unmatched. This CDR3 has 16 residues. The germline CDR1 and CDR2 sequences are MDHEN and SYDVKM. In DNA form, the CDR3 reads TGTGCCAGCAGTTTCGCAGGGGGCACTGGGGCCAACGTCCTGACTTTC. Residues: CASSFAGGTGANVLTF.

The chain uses TRBV9 and TRBJ2-3, with TRBD2 matching over 13 bases. The junction had 2 bases not matched to a gene; V was cut back by 3 bases and J by 4 bases. The germline V gene encodes CDR1 SGDLS and CDR2 YYNGEE. The CDR3 consists of 15 residues. The CDR3 sequence: CASSGLAGGPDTQYF. In DNA, the CDR3 is TGTGCCAGCAGCGGACTAGCGGGAGGTCCAGATACGCAGTATTTT.

This chain connects TRBV5-1 to TRBJ2-2, with 11 bases aligning to TRBD2. Germline values: CDR1 SGHRS, CDR2 YFSETQ. The V gene end was trimmed by 4 bases and the J gene end by 2 bases; junction bases not matched to a gene: 10. CDR3 length: 18 residues. CDR3: CASSLEASGRTNTGELFF. For the CDR3, the DNA is TGCGCCAGCAGCCTGGAGGCTAGCGGGAGGACTAACACCGGGGAGCTGTTTTTT.

The rearrangement uses TRBV20-1 and TRBJ1-5, with D hard to call. CDR1 DFQATT and CDR2 SNEGSKA come from the germline V gene (reference sequence). This CDR3 region has 13 residues. The V and J ends lost 3 bases and 3 bases respectively, with 9 bases between them. CDR3 sequence: CSASLQDNQPQHF. In DNA form, the CDR3 reads TGCAGTGCTAGTTTGCAGGACAATCAGCCCCAGCATTTT.

The chain has TRBV29-1 and TRBJ1-1; the match to TRBD1 covers 8 bases. This CDR3 is built from 12 residues. The V gene end was trimmed by 5 bases and the J gene end by 5 bases; junction bases not matched to a gene: 4. Germline loops: CDR1 SQVTM, CDR2 ANQGSEA. CDR3 nucleotide sequence: TGCAGCGTTATGCGACAGGGGACTGAAGCTTTCTTT. This translates into CSVMRQGTEAFF.

V gene TRBV3-1 (or the pseudogene TRBV3-2) combines with J gene TRBJ1-4; TRBD1 agrees at 7 bases. Trimming removed 4 bases from V and 5 bases from J; junction bases left unmatched: 7. The CDR3 is 15 amino acids. From germline, CDR1 is LGHDT and CDR2 YNNKEL (reference sequence). As DNA, the CDR3 is TGTGCCAGCAGCCCAGGGGACAGACAAAATGAAAAACTGTTTTTT. Its translation is CASSPGDRQNEKLFF.

V usage is TRBV27 and J usage is TRBJ2-3; 10 bases align to TRBD2. The V segment lost 1 base and the J segment 1 base; nucleotides outside the gene matches: 8. The CDR3 sequence is 18 residues long. Germline V gene sequence: CDR1 MNHEY, CDR2 SMNVEV (reference sequence). The CDR3 sequence: CASSLLFGGTSGTDTQYF. The CDR3 DNA reads TGTGCCAGCAGTTTATTATTCGGGGGGACTAGCGGCACAGATACGCAGTATTTT.

The chain couples TRBV4-2 to TRBJ1-2; D possibly corresponds to TRBD1 (5 bases). Germline V gives CDR1 LGHNA, CDR2 YNFKEQ. V was clipped by 0 bases and J by 4 bases, with 21 bases between them. The CDR3 covers 18 residues. The CDR3 DNA sequence: TGTGCCAGCAGCCAAGAGCAGTCTCAGCAGGGCGCTGGCTATGGCTACACCTTC. It yields the protein CASSQEQSQQGAGYGYTF.

The V and J genes are TRBV28 and TRBJ1-1, with unresolved D. This CDR3 has 14 amino acids. V was trimmed by 4 bases and J by 1 base, leaving 10 bases between them. Germline CDR1 and CDR2: MDHEN and SYDVKM. CDR3 DNA sequence: TGTGCCAGCAGTTCCCCAAACGGGAACACTGAAGCTTTCTTT. Encoded protein: CASSSPNGNTEAFF. Filled out from reference TRBV28 and TRBJ1-1, the complete variable domain reads DVKVTQSSRYLVKRTGEKVFLECVQDMDHENMFWYRQDPGLGLRLIYFSYDVKMKEKGDIPEGYSVSREKKERFSLILESASTNQTSMYLCASSSPNGNTEAFFGQGTRLTVV.

This sequence joins TRBV30 and TRBJ2-5; D perhaps matches TRBD1 (6 bases). V was clipped by 2 bases and J by 5 bases, with 12 bases between them. The CDR3 sequence is 13 residues long. CDR1 is GTSNPN and CDR2 is SVGIG in the germline V gene (reference sequence). CDR3 amino acids: CAWSTGLGETQYF. CDR3 nucleotide sequence: TGTGCCTGGAGTACAGGGCTGGGGGAGACCCAGTACTTC.

V usage is TRBV19 and J usage is TRBJ1-5; D is ambiguous. The CDR3 length is 15 residues. Germline V gene data show CDR1 as LNHDA and CDR2 as SQIVND (reference sequence). V lost 5 bases and J lost 0, with 11 bases in between. CDR3 nucleotide sequence: TGTGCCAGTAGTCCGAGCATACTTAGCAATCAGCCCCAGCATTTT. It translates to CASSPSILSNQPQHF.

CDR3 DNA sequence: TGTGCCAGCAGCCGTACAGGGGGTGGTTATGGCTACACCTTC. Residues: CASSRTGGGYGYTF. This chain joins TRBV28 and TRBJ1-2; 8 nucleotides match TRBD1. V was pared by 6 bases and J by 5 bases, with 8 bases of the junction left unmatched. The CDR3 extends over 14 amino acids. Germline V CDR1 and CDR2: MDHEN, SYDVKM.

The rearrangement joins TRBV19 to TRBJ2-7; 10 nucleotides match TRBD2. In germline, CDR1 is LNHDA, CDR2 SQIVND (reference sequence). This CDR3 is built from 14 residues. V dropped 6 bases and J dropped 3; count of bases not matched to a gene: 5. For the CDR3, the DNA is TGTGCCAGTAGCCCTAGCGGGAGAGGCTACGAGCAGTACTTC. It encodes CASSPSGRGYEQYF.

This chain uses TRBV18 with TRBJ1-2; 7 positions match TRBD1. Germline V gene lookup returns CDR1 KGHSH and CDR2 LQKENI. CDR3 length: 16 amino acids. Germline trimming cut 3 bases from V and 2 bases from J; bases unmatched to any gene: 9. The CDR3 sequence is CASSPYTDRVNYGYTF. In DNA form, the CDR3 reads TGTGCCAGCTCACCGTATACTGACAGGGTCAACTATGGCTACACCTTC.

The chain has TRBV27 and TRBJ1-2; no definite D call. CDR1 is MNHEY, CDR2 SMNVEV, per germline (reference sequence). The CDR3 is 13 amino acids. Trimming cost V 6 bases and J 3 bases, with 11 bases left between them. The CDR3 sequence: CASRNKEHYGYTF. The DNA for the CDR3 is TGTGCCAGCAGGAACAAGGAGCACTATGGCTACACCTTC.

This clone was seen only a few times. The V gene is TRBV7-9, the J gene TRBJ2-1, with TRBD1 identical over 9 bases. Germline CDR1 and CDR2: SEHNR and FQNEAQ (reference sequence). The CDR3 is 15 amino acids. The V segment lost 5 bases and the J segment 6 bases; nucleotides outside the gene matches: 8. This chain's CDR3 is CASSLRTGVGNEQFF. DNA for the CDR3: TGTGCCAGCAGCCTTCGGACAGGGGTAGGCAATGAGCAGTTCTTC. Full variable domain (remainder filled in from reference TRBV7-9 and TRBJ2-1): DTGVSQNPRHKITKRGQNVTFRCDPISEHNRLYWYRQTLGQGPEFLTYFQNEAQLEKSRLLSDRFSAERPKGSFSTLEIQRTEQGDSAMYLCASSLRTGVGNEQFFGPGTRLTVL.

Remarks on this clone: Other DNA sequences within the sample encode an identical CDR3. This chain links TRBV6-6 with TRBJ1-2; possibly TRBD1 for D (5 bases). The CDR3 has 15 residues. Germline V gene sequence: CDR1 MNHNY, CDR2 SVGAGI (reference sequence). V lost 0 bases and J 4 bases, leaving 12 bases between the germline ends. Here the CDR3 DNA reads TGTGCCAGCAGTTACTCGACCCAGGGTGGCTATGGCTACACCTTC. Protein: CASSYSTQGGYGYTF.

J is TRBJ2-2 and V is TRBV6-5, with TRBD2 as a possible D gene (5 bases). The germline V and J ends were trimmed by 6 bases and 0 bases, with 11 bases remaining between them. CDR3 length equals 15 residues. CDR1 MNHEY and CDR2 SVGAGI come from the germline V gene. The CDR3 is CASRSPGTNTGELFF. CDR3 in DNA: TGTGCCAGCAGGTCCCCGGGGACGAACACCGGGGAGCTGTTTTTT.

The V call is TRBV27, the J call TRBJ1-5; TRBD1 might be the D (6 bases). Germline V gene sequence: CDR1 MNHEY, CDR2 SMNVEV (reference sequence). This CDR3 comprises 15 residues. V gave up 5 bases and J gave up 2 bases, with 13 bases separating them. The CDR3 DNA reads as TGTGCCAGCAGTCCTCAGGGGCGGGGCAATCAGCCCCAGCATTTT. Translating gives CASSPQGRGNQPQHF.

The chain employs TRBV19 and TRBJ1-3; 7 bases map to TRBD1. The CDR3 consists of 14 residues. V lost 7 bases, J lost 2 bases, and 5 bases stayed unmatched. From germline, CDR1 is LNHDA and CDR2 SQIVND (reference sequence). The CDR3, as DNA: TGTGCCAGTATTGACAGGGCCCCTGGAAACACCATATATTTT. It codes for CASIDRAPGNTIYF.

The chain carries TRBV18 and TRBJ2-6; 7 bases are shared with TRBD1. This CDR3 contains 19 residues. The germline gives CDR1 KGHSH, CDR2 LQKENI. The V segment lost 3 bases and the J segment 2 bases; nucleotides outside the gene matches: 13. DNA for the CDR3: TGTGCCAGCTCACCCTATACCCCTACAGGGGCCACTGGGGCCAACGTCCTGACTTTC. It is translated as CASSPYTPTGATGANVLTF.

V is TRBV5-1 and J is TRBJ1-2, with 9 nucleotides matching TRBD1. This CDR3 contains 15 residues. The germline gives CDR1 SGHRS, CDR2 YFSETQ. With 0 bases clipped from V and 4 bases from J, the junction kept 4 bases outside the gene matches. CDR3 in amino acids: CASSLAGTGSYGYTF. The CDR3 DNA reads TGCGCCAGCAGCTTGGCCGGGACAGGGAGCTATGGCTACACCTTC.

This chain links TRBV6-5 with TRBJ1-4; a possible D gene is TRBD1 (5 bases). This CDR3 has 14 residues. Trimming pared 11 bases from V and 7 bases from J, leaving 20 bases between. In germline, CDR1 is MNHEY, CDR2 SVGAGI. The CDR3 reads CAGTGAVRREKLFF. CDR3 coding DNA: TGTGCCGGCACTGGGGCCGTTCGGCGTGAAAAACTGTTTTTT.

A single count supports this clone. The chain is built from TRBV13 and TRBJ1-1; no clear D. CDR3 length equals 15 residues. With 0 bases removed from V and 7 bases from J, the gap between germline ends came to 15 bases. Germline assignment: CDR1 PRHDT and CDR2 FYEKMQ (reference sequence). CDR3 sequence (DNA): TGTGCCAGCAGCTTAGGCCGGAGCACCCGGGGTGAAGCTTTCTTT. Its translation: CASSLGRSTRGEAFF.

This chain connects TRBV5-1 to TRBJ2-3; TRBD1 matches at 11 bases. Unmatched junction bases numbered 7, after V lost 0 bases and J lost 4 bases. Germline V gene sequence: CDR1 SGHRS, CDR2 YFSETQ. CDR3 length: 17 amino acids. In DNA, the CDR3 is TGCGCCAGCAGCTTGGCTGGACAGGGGGCTTACGCAGATACGCAGTATTTT. Translating it yields CASSLAGQGAYADTQYF.

The rearrangement links TRBV6-5 to TRBJ2-2; 8 bases agree with TRBD2. This CDR3 has 14 amino acids. Germline V CDR1 and CDR2: MNHEY, SVGAGI. V gave up 4 bases and J gave up 7 bases; unmatched junction bases: 5. The CDR3 loop reads CASSSGTRSGELFF. CDR3 coding DNA: TGTGCCAGCAGTTCCGGGACTAGAAGCGGGGAGCTGTTTTTT.